These T cell receptor beta chains were read from a single sample in a study of blood T cell repertoires in COVID-19. Using immunoSEQ multiplex PCR, the repertoire was profiled, and TCRdb retains in-frame clones only, with some absent. The sample has hundreds of thousands of clones, approximately 90% seen once. The source material was peripheral blood. The receptors originated from a middle-aged man with acute or convalescent COVID-19. CDR3s include the opening cysteine and the closing phenylalanine or tryptophan. Each record gives: J gene, V gene, CDR3 protein.

TRBJ2-5,TRBV10-3,CAIRGEAGKETQYF
TRBJ1-2,TRBV7-9,CASSSVGAGDGYTF
TRBJ2-7,TRBV10-3,CAISRGDRSYEQYF
TRBJ2-7,TRBV28,CASKPAGPLNKQYF
TRBJ2-3,TRBV11-3,CASSQGLTDTQYF
TRBJ1-2,TRBV6-6,CASSPGEDGYTF
TRBJ2-7,TRBV7-6,CASSLGLAGGHEQYF
TRBJ1-2,TRBV2,CASTFGQGPNYGYTF
TRBJ1-2,TRBV27,CASSLSGGYGYTF
TRBJ1-5,TRBV6-6,CASSRGQGYEPQHF